The 16 T cell receptor beta chains given below trace back to one sample, sequenced in a study of metastatic and nonmetastatic thyroid tumors. Via MiXCR, TCRdb re-called the PCR reads. The data contain under 8,500 clones, roughly 25% of them singletons. Patients underwent thyroid surgery, and none had received any treatment before it. Input material: tumor tissue. Receptors originate from a female donor with papillary thyroid cancer or a benign thyroid nodule (not recorded which). Some clones in this sample may be carry-over from other donors' samples.

The V call is TRBV20-1, the J call TRBJ2-7; D remains unclear. Germline values: CDR1 DFQATT, CDR2 SNEGSKA (reference sequence). The CDR3 is 11 amino acids. The V and J ends lost 6 bases and 3 bases respectively, with 9 bases between them. The CDR3: CSARWGYEQYF. The DNA of the CDR3 is TGCAGTGCCCGGTGGGGCTACGAGCAGTACTTC.

In this sample, this clone is medium-sized. This chain uses TRBV27 with TRBJ1-2; a possible D gene is TRBD1 (6 bases). The CDR3 runs 14 residues. V lost 3 bases and J lost 7, with 15 bases in between. CDR1 and CDR2 from the germline V gene are MNHEY and SMNVEV (reference sequence). CDR3 in amino acids: CASSFGRGWAGYTF. The CDR3 DNA reads as TGTGCCAGCAGTTTTGGCAGGGGTTGGGCTGGCTACACCTTC.

This clone was found a few times. The CDR3 coding sequence is TGTGCCAGCAGTTTTGGGGGGGGGGGCACAGATACGCAGTATTTT. Its translation: CASSFGGGGTDTQYF. The rearrangement uses TRBV28 and TRBJ2-3; 7 bases fit TRBD2. Germline CDR1 is MDHEN and CDR2 is SYDVKM. The CDR3 sequence is 15 residues long. V dropped 3 bases and J dropped 1; count of bases not matched to a gene: 4. The full variable domain, with the rest looked up from reference TRBV28 and TRBJ2-3, is DVKVTQSSRYLVKRTGEKVFLECVQDMDHENMFWYRQDPGLGLRLIYFSYDVKMKEKGDIPEGYSVSREKKERFSLILESASTNQTSMYLCASSFGGGGTDTQYFGPGTRLTVL.

The chain recombines TRBV19 with TRBJ1-2, with 8 nucleotides matching TRBD1. This CDR3 contains 13 residues. V shed 7 bases and J 7 bases; nucleotides not matched to a gene: 8. Per germline, CDR1 LNHDA and CDR2 SQIVND (reference sequence). CDR3 sequence (DNA): TGTGCCAGTACCCCGGACAGGGATACTGGCTACACCTTC. Protein sequence: CASTPDRDTGYTF.

Judged by abundance, this clone is medium-sized. The J gene is TRBJ2-7, the V gene TRBV6-1; no clear D gene. V lost 11 bases and J 2 bases, leaving 7 bases between the germline ends. Germline loops: CDR1 MNHNS, CDR2 SASEGT. This CDR3 is 10 amino acids long. The CDR3 is CAPRAYEQYF. The CDR3 DNA reads as TGTGCCCCCCGGGCCTACGAGCAGTACTTC.

By sample fraction, this clone is medium-sized. V usage is TRBV6-4 and J usage is TRBJ2-1; maybe TRBD2 (6 bases). The CDR3 totals 15 residues. With 0 bases removed from V and 5 bases from J, the gap between germline ends came to 11 bases. Germline CDR1 and CDR2: MRHNA and SNTAGT. As DNA, the CDR3 is TGTGCCAGCAGTGACTCGGAGGGCCCTAACAATGAGCAGTTCTTC. It codes for CASSDSEGPNNEQFF.

The chain links TRBV6-1 to TRBJ2-7; no definite D call. The CDR3 spans 15 residues. Looked up from germline, CDR1 is MNHNS and CDR2 is SASEGT. The ends were cut back, 3 bases at V and 5 bases at J, with 17 bases in the middle. DNA for the CDR3: TGTGCCAGCAGTGACACAGCCGCGCCCACCAACGAGCAGTACTTC. Amino acids: CASSDTAAPTNEQYF.

This clone came up a few times. The chain is built from TRBV12-3 or TRBV12-4 and TRBJ2-3; D is possibly TRBD2 (6 bases). The CDR3 consists of 12 residues. Trimming removed 2 bases from V and 12 bases from J, with 12 bases in between. The CDR3 reads CASSLWGDPQYF. CDR3 coding DNA: TGTGCCAGCAGTTTATGGGGGGACCCCCAGTATTTT.

This clone was detected a few times. The chain is built from TRBV12-3 or TRBV12-4 and TRBJ2-1; unclear D gene. This CDR3 is built from 13 residues. V dropped 6 bases and J dropped 9 bases, with 15 bases sitting between them. CDR3 bases: TGTGCCAGCAGGGACCCCGTATACGGTGAGCAGTTCTTC. Translated, it gives CASRDPVYGEQFF.

This clone was observed many times. Other DNA variants within this sample encode the same CDR3. CDR3 in DNA: TGTGCCAGCAGCCATTTCCGGGACCGGATGAACACTGAAGCTTTCTTT. Translation gives CASSHFRDRMNTEAFF. The gene calls are TRBV7-8 and TRBJ1-1; tentative D call: TRBD1 (5 bases). CDR1 SGHVS and CDR2 FQNEAQ come from the germline V gene. The CDR3 contains 16 residues. V was shortened by 5 bases and J by 0 bases, with 16 bases between the two germline ends.

The chain has TRBV7-3 and TRBJ2-3, with TRBD2 matching over 9 bases. The CDR3 runs to 14 residues. Losses at the gene ends were 4 bases for V and 5 bases for J; bases not matched to a gene: 4. The germline gives CDR1 SGHTA, CDR2 FQGTGA. The CDR3: CASSSGLAKDTQYF. CDR3 DNA: TGTGCCAGCAGCTCGGGACTAGCTAAAGATACGCAGTATTTT. The whole variable domain, filled in from reference TRBV7-3 and TRBJ2-3, reads GAGVSQTPSNKVTEKGKYVELRCDPISGHTALYWYRQSLGQGPEFLIYFQGTGAADDSGLPNDRFFAVRPEGSVSTLKIQRTERGDSAVYLCASSSGLAKDTQYFGPGTRLTVL.

This clone was seen only once. This sequence joins TRBV2 and TRBJ2-1, with 12 bases aligning to TRBD2. The germline V gene has CDR1 SNHLY and CDR2 FYNNEI. The J segment lost 4 bases and the V segment lost 6 bases, leaving 7 bases of the junction unmatched. CDR3 length: 16 amino acids. CDR3 sequence: CASSGTSGPLYNEQFF. The DNA of the CDR3 is TGTGCCAGCAGCGGGACTAGCGGGCCCTTGTACAATGAGCAGTTCTTC.

This clone has ten or more counts. This chain uses TRBV7-2 with TRBJ2-1, with D uncertain. Between the trimmed V and J ends, which lost 3 bases and 4 bases, there was a span of 7 bases. CDR3 size: 13 residues. Germline V gives CDR1 SGHTA, CDR2 FQGNSA. This CDR3 is CASSLNGYNEQFF. The CDR3 coding sequence is TGTGCCAGCAGCTTGAACGGGTACAATGAGCAGTTCTTC.

Within the sample, this clone is medium-sized. The chain joins TRBV12-5 to TRBJ1-6; the match to TRBD1 covers 9 bases. The ends lost 4 bases at V and 4 bases at J; junction bases unmatched: 5. The length of the CDR3 is 16 residues. Germline V gene sequence: CDR1 LGHNT, CDR2 FRNRAP. The CDR3 sequence is CASGSGQGSYNSPLHF. CDR3 sequence (DNA): TGTGCTAGTGGTTCGGGACAGGGCTCGTATAATTCACCCCTCCACTTT.

This rearrangement joins TRBV6-1 to TRBJ2-7, with a weak D call TRBD2 (5 bases). The CDR3 is made up of 14 amino acids. The V end was cut by 9 bases, the J end by 4 bases, with 19 bases between. Germline loops: CDR1 MNHNS, CDR2 SASEGT. CDR3 DNA sequence: TGTGCCAGTCTTAGAGCTGCGGGCACGTACGAGCAGTACTTC. This gives the protein CASLRAAGTYEQYF.

The chain recombines TRBV30 with TRBJ2-3; TRBD2 agrees at 9 bases. V shed 3 bases, J shed 4 bases, and the junction held 11 bases outside the gene matches. This CDR3 is built from 16 residues. The germline gives CDR1 GTSNPN, CDR2 SVGIG (reference sequence). This chain's CDR3 is CAWRTGLAKPPDTQYF. The DNA of the CDR3 is TGTGCCTGGAGGACGGGACTAGCCAAACCCCCAGATACGCAGTATTTT.